What follows is one TCR beta chain and its context. The antigen is undetermined. Treatment described: over 15 received Ad26.COV2.S at low or high dose, single or two shots; 5 received placebo; per-sample allocation not given. The samples date from day 63 after the first vaccine or placebo injection. This person who donated was an adult of 18-55 years in Boston. The study used a vaccine consisting of an Ad26 vector that expressed Wuhan-strain SARS-CoV-2 spike. The data are from a study of Ad26.COV2.S vaccination and SARS-CoV-2 variants. Study-wide results and caveats: Vaccine recipients posted higher spike-specific TCR breadth than their placebo counterparts. Reportedly, spike-specific CD8+ and CD4+ T cell responses achieved substantial breadth once vaccination had taken place.

V trimming: 5 bases; J trimming: 0 bases; junction bases outside the gene matches: 4. The CDR3 consists of 14 residues. CDR1 is SQVTM and CDR2 is ANQGSEA in the germline V gene. The method was immunoSEQ multiplex PCR; TCRdb's version includes in-frame clones alone and lacks a portion of them. Among about 480,000 clones listed, around nine tenths were seen once. V is TRBV29-1 and J is TRBJ2-1; 7 bases align to TRBD2. The source material was peripheral blood, sampled in a trial of Ad26.COV2.S vaccine versus placebo. This sequence originates from a person between 18 and 65 years old who received the Ad26.COV2.S COVID-19 vaccine or a placebo. CDR3 region: CSVRGGDSYNEQFF. In nucleotides, the CDR3 is TGCAGCGTTCGCGGGGGAGACTCCTACAATGAGCAGTTCTTC.